This T cell receptor beta chain was documented in a study of blood T cells in healthy people across ages. Next came a second PCR, run for about 6 to 12 cycles, which used a sample-barcoded 5' primer along with a J-beta primer mix. Each cDNA was tagged by a template-switch adaptor containing 12 random nucleotides. One entry per CDR3 protein, called by TCRdb with MiXCR from the 5' RACE reads. Seen here are about 970,000 distinct CDR3 sequences, just over 50% observed once, and the top ten hold about a fifth. After removal of 3 bases from V and 4 bases from J, the junction contained 5 bases not matched to a gene. The CDR3 has 15 residues.

This TCR was recovered from a woman in her sixties in good health. Sample: blood. The rearrangement joins TRBV12-3 or TRBV12-4 to TRBJ2-7; the match to TRBD2 covers 11 bases. CDR3 protein: CASSFSSGRPYEQYF. CDR3 DNA sequence: TGTGCCAGCAGTTTTTCTAGCGGGAGGCCTTACGAGCAGTACTTC.